Listed below are T cell receptor beta chains from one sample, sequenced in a study of OX40 agonist ivuxolimab in advanced cancers. The data were produced by immunoSEQ multiplex PCR, yet TCRdb's version contains in-frame clones alone and is incomplete. The sample yields over 55,000 clones, about 91% seen once. The source material was CD4+ or CD8+ T cells sorted from blood, sampled in a trial of the OX40 agonist ivuxolimab. Receptors were obtained from an adult with an advanced solid tumor such as melanoma, head and neck, liver or kidney cancer. Each CDR3 is given with its conserved first and last residue. A D gene is named only where the DNA matches it firmly. Clone size is shown for a subset of rows, as once, few, many or a class of expanded clone.

j_call: TRBJ2-7
clone_size: .
v_call: TRBV29-1
d_call: .
cdr3_nt: TGCAGCGTTGGGGTCAGGGACTCCTACGAGCAGTACTTC
cdr3_aa: CSVGVRDSYEQYF

j_call: TRBJ2-7
clone_size: few
v_call: TRBV5-1
d_call: .
cdr3_nt: TGCGCCAGCAGCAGGCAGGGGCCGACCTACGAGCAGTACTTC
cdr3_aa: CASSRQGPTYEQYF

j_call: TRBJ1-5
clone_size: .
v_call: TRBV28
d_call: TRBD1
cdr3_nt: TGTGCCAGCAGTTTAATGGGACAGGGGGCCCGGCAGCCCCAGCATTTT
cdr3_aa: CASSLMGQGARQPQHF

j_call: TRBJ2-7
clone_size: .
v_call: TRBV4-3
d_call: TRBD1
cdr3_nt: TGCGCCAGCAGCCAAGTGGACAGGGGCTACGAGCAGTACTTC
cdr3_aa: CASSQVDRGYEQYF

j_call: TRBJ2-7
clone_size: .
v_call: TRBV18
d_call: .
cdr3_nt: TGTGCCAGCTCACCACCGAAGCCCGAAGAGCAGTACTTC
cdr3_aa: CASSPPKPEEQYF

j_call: TRBJ2-7
clone_size: .
v_call: TRBV2
d_call: .
cdr3_nt: TGTGCCAGCAGGGAGGTGCAGCTCGAGCAGTACTTC
cdr3_aa: CASREVQLEQYF

j_call: TRBJ1-1
clone_size: .
v_call: TRBV5-1
d_call: TRBD1
cdr3_nt: TGCGCCAGCAGCCCCAACTCGGACAGGGACACTGAAGCTTTCTTT
cdr3_aa: CASSPNSDRDTEAFF

j_call: TRBJ2-2
clone_size: .
v_call: TRBV27
d_call: .
cdr3_nt: TGTGCCAGCAGTTTATCAAGGGGGGAGCTGTTTTTT
cdr3_aa: CASSLSRGELFF

j_call: TRBJ1-1
clone_size: few
v_call: TRBV2
d_call: .
cdr3_nt: TGTGCCAGCAAGGGGAACACTGAAGCTTTCTTT
cdr3_aa: CASKGNTEAFF

j_call: TRBJ2-3
clone_size: .
v_call: TRBV19
d_call: .
cdr3_nt: TGTGCCTCTAGGGTCTCAGATACGCAGTATTTT
cdr3_aa: CASRVSDTQYF

j_call: TRBJ2-5
clone_size: once
v_call: TRBV4-3
d_call: TRBD2
cdr3_nt: TGCGCCAGCAGCCAAGATCCCATTGCGGGAGGGCAGCTGGAGACCCAGTACTTC
cdr3_aa: CASSQDPIAGGQLETQYF

j_call: TRBJ1-2
clone_size: .
v_call: TRBV2
d_call: TRBD1
cdr3_nt: TGTGCCAGCAGGACGTTTTGGGACAGGGACTATGGCTACACCTTC
cdr3_aa: CASRTFWDRDYGYTF

j_call: TRBJ2-5
clone_size: .
v_call: TRBV28
d_call: TRBD2
cdr3_nt: TGTGCCAGCAGTTTATTTAGCGGGAGGATACAAGAGACCCAGTACTTC
cdr3_aa: CASSLFSGRIQETQYF

j_call: TRBJ2-5
clone_size: .
v_call: TRBV21-1
d_call: .
cdr3_nt: TGTGCCAGCAGCAAAGGGACAGAGCTACAAGAGACCCAGTACTTC
cdr3_aa: CASSKGTELQETQYF

j_call: TRBJ2-1
clone_size: once
v_call: TRBV28
d_call: TRBD2
cdr3_nt: TGTGCCAGCAGTCAGCGGGAGACGTCCTACAATGAGCAGTTCTTC
cdr3_aa: CASSQRETSYNEQFF

j_call: TRBJ1-4
clone_size: .
v_call: TRBV9
d_call: .
cdr3_nt: TGTGCCAGCAGCGTAGAAGGTACAACTAATGAAAAACTGTTTTTT
cdr3_aa: CASSVEGTTNEKLFF

j_call: TRBJ2-2
clone_size: .
v_call: TRBV6-5
d_call: .
cdr3_nt: TGTGCCAGCAGTCTAACGAACACCGGGGAGCTGTTTTTT
cdr3_aa: CASSLTNTGELFF

j_call: TRBJ2-3
clone_size: .
v_call: TRBV5-4
d_call: .
cdr3_nt: TGTGCCAGCAGCTTTGAGGGATCAACAGATACGCAGTATTTT
cdr3_aa: CASSFEGSTDTQYF

j_call: TRBJ2-5
clone_size: .
v_call: TRBV28
d_call: .
cdr3_nt: TGTGCCAGCAGTTTCCCTCTCCTAGACAGTCGTCAGCAGGAGACCCAGTACTTC
cdr3_aa: CASSFPLLDSRQQETQYF

j_call: TRBJ2-1
clone_size: .
v_call: TRBV10-1
d_call: TRBD2
cdr3_nt: TGCGCCAGCAGTGTTCTAACGGGAGGGTACAATGAGCAGTTCTTC
cdr3_aa: CASSVLTGGYNEQFF

j_call: TRBJ1-5
clone_size: once
v_call: TRBV18
d_call: TRBD1
cdr3_nt: TGTGCCAGCTCAGCCGGGACAGGCAATCAGCCCCAGCATTTT
cdr3_aa: CASSAGTGNQPQHF

j_call: TRBJ1-5
clone_size: .
v_call: TRBV28
d_call: .
cdr3_nt: TGTGCCAGTCGGGCGAGGCCCTATAGCAATCAGCCCCAGCATTTT
cdr3_aa: CASRARPYSNQPQHF

j_call: TRBJ2-7
clone_size: .
v_call: TRBV5-4
d_call: TRBD2
cdr3_nt: TGTGCCAGCAGCTTGGAGGGACTAGACCACTACTTC
cdr3_aa: CASSLEGLDHYF

j_call: TRBJ2-4
clone_size: .
v_call: TRBV11-2
d_call: TRBD1
cdr3_nt: TGTGCCAGCAGCACCTGGACAGGGGATTCCGTGGACATTCAGTACTTC
cdr3_aa: CASSTWTGDSVDIQYF

j_call: TRBJ1-2
clone_size: .
v_call: TRBV29-1
d_call: TRBD1
cdr3_nt: TGCAGCGTGGAGGACAGGGGGCAGGATGGCTACACCTTC
cdr3_aa: CSVEDRGQDGYTF

j_call: TRBJ2-3
clone_size: .
v_call: TRBV7-8
d_call: .
cdr3_nt: TGTGCCAGCAGCTTAGTCCCCCAGCTCCCAGATACGCAGTATTTT
cdr3_aa: CASSLVPQLPDTQYF

j_call: TRBJ2-7
clone_size: .
v_call: TRBV7-2
d_call: TRBD2
cdr3_nt: TGTGCCAGCAGCTGGGGGGGAGTCTACGAGCAGTACTTC
cdr3_aa: CASSWGGVYEQYF

j_call: TRBJ2-1
clone_size: .
v_call: TRBV7-9
d_call: TRBD2
cdr3_nt: TGTGCCAGCAGCCGTAGCGGGACTAGCGGGGGGAATGAGCAGTTCTTC
cdr3_aa: CASSRSGTSGGNEQFF

j_call: TRBJ2-3
clone_size: .
v_call: TRBV15
d_call: TRBD2
cdr3_nt: TGTGCCACCAGCAGAGATGCGGCGGGAGCGGAAGATACGCAGTATTTT
cdr3_aa: CATSRDAAGAEDTQYF

j_call: TRBJ2-1
clone_size: .
v_call: TRBV28
d_call: TRBD2
cdr3_nt: TGTGCCAGCAGTTCCCCCATACTAGCGGGAGAAAATGAGCAGTTCTTC
cdr3_aa: CASSSPILAGENEQFF

j_call: TRBJ2-7
clone_size: .
v_call: TRBV19
d_call: TRBD2
cdr3_nt: TGTGCCAGTAGTATAGCACTAGCGGGAACCTACGAGCAGTACTTC
cdr3_aa: CASSIALAGTYEQYF

j_call: TRBJ2-7
clone_size: .
v_call: TRBV19
d_call: .
cdr3_nt: TGTGCCAGTAGTATAGGGGCCGGAGAGCAGTACTTC
cdr3_aa: CASSIGAGEQYF

j_call: TRBJ2-3
clone_size: .
v_call: TRBV15
d_call: .
cdr3_nt: TGTGCCACCAGCAGAAACGACAGGATTACGCAGTATTTT
cdr3_aa: CATSRNDRITQYF

j_call: TRBJ2-2
clone_size: .
v_call: TRBV15
d_call: .
cdr3_nt: TGTGCCACCAGCAGAGAGGACACCGGGGAGCTGTTTTTT
cdr3_aa: CATSREDTGELFF

j_call: TRBJ2-5
clone_size: .
v_call: TRBV27
d_call: .
cdr3_nt: TGTGCCAGCAGTCAGGACAGACAAGAGACCCAGTACTTC
cdr3_aa: CASSQDRQETQYF

j_call: TRBJ2-1
clone_size: once
v_call: TRBV28
d_call: TRBD2
cdr3_nt: TGTGCCAGCAGCCACCGGGCTGGGCTAGCGGGAAGCAATGAGCAGTTCTTC
cdr3_aa: CASSHRAGLAGSNEQFF

j_call: TRBJ2-7
clone_size: .
v_call: TRBV27
d_call: .
cdr3_nt: TGTGCCAGCAGTTCGGGGGGCGCCTACGAGCAGTACTTC
cdr3_aa: CASSSGGAYEQYF

j_call: TRBJ2-7
clone_size: .
v_call: TRBV5-1
d_call: TRBD1
cdr3_nt: TGCGCCAGCACCCTCGGACAGGGTTGGGAGCAGTACTTC
cdr3_aa: CASTLGQGWEQYF

j_call: TRBJ2-7
clone_size: .
v_call: TRBV7-9
d_call: .
cdr3_nt: TGTGCCAGCAGCTTGGGACGGGAGTACGAGCAGTACTTC
cdr3_aa: CASSLGREYEQYF

j_call: TRBJ2-7
clone_size: .
v_call: TRBV11-2
d_call: .
cdr3_nt: TGTGCCAGCAGCCCAGGCGAGACTACCTCCTACGAGCAGTACTTC
cdr3_aa: CASSPGETTSYEQYF

j_call: TRBJ1-1
clone_size: .
v_call: TRBV28
d_call: .
cdr3_nt: TGTGCCAGCAGTTTGACCCCATTGAGCACTGAAGCTTTCTTT
cdr3_aa: CASSLTPLSTEAFF

j_call: TRBJ2-1
clone_size: .
v_call: TRBV29-1
d_call: .
cdr3_nt: TGCAGCGGTGGGCCCCCAAAGGAGCAGTTCTTC
cdr3_aa: CSGGPPKEQFF